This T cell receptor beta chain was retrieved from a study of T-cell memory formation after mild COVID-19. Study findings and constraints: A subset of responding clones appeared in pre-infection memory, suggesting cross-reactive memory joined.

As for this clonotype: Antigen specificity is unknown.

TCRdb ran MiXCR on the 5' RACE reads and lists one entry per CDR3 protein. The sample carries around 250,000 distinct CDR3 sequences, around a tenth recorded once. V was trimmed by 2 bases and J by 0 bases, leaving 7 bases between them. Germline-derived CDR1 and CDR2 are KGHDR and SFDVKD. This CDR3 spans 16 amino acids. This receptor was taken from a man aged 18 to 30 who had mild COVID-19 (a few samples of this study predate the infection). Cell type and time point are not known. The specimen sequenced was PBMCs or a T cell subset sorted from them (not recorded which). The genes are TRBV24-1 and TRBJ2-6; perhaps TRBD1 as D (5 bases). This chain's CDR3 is CATSDSTVSGANVLTF. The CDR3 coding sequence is TGTGCCACCAGTGATTCGACAGTCTCTGGGGCCAACGTCCTGACTTTC.